The entry that follows covers one TCR beta chain sequence. Its matching antigen is unknown. The source of the sample is a study of shared clonotypes between healthy human individuals. Adults of Caucasian background living in Nashville, Tennessee made up all donors. CDR3 length: 15 residues. Looked up from germline, CDR1 is SEHNR and CDR2 is FQNEAQ (reference sequence). Study-wide results and caveats: All-four-donor shared clonotypes had higher generation probabilities than non-shared clonotypes did. The represented genetic and exposure-history diversity was limited by the small number of donors.

Method: immunoSEQ multiplex PCR; TCRdb's copy keeps in-frame clones and lacks some. The profile shows 2,500,000 or so clones, around 92% of them singletons. This sequence was found in a man in his late teens or twenties in good health. Some clones in this sample may be carry-over from other donors' samples. Sequencing was carried out using naive CD4+ T cells from PBMCs. This sample's subset: CD45RA+ positively selected. The chain is built from TRBV7-9 and TRBJ2-5; 13 bases are a match to TRBD2. TRBJ2-7 matches the DNA end more closely, so the J call is doubtful. The CDR3 sequence: CASSDGLAGAYEQYF. CDR3 nucleotides: TGTGCCAGCAGCGATGGACTAGCGGGGGCATACGAGCAGTACTTC.